Below are 23 T cell receptor beta chains sequenced from a single sample in a study of T-cell memory formation after mild COVID-19. TCRdb re-derived calls from the 5' RACE reads in MiXCR, one entry per CDR3 protein. Seen here are about 16,000 distinct CDR3 sequences, 20% to 30% observed once, and the top ten hold around 60%. The source material was PBMCs or a T cell subset sorted from them (not recorded which). The receptors were gathered from a man younger than 35 who had mild COVID-19 (a few samples of this study predate the infection). Cell type and time point are not known.

The rearrangement uses TRBV4-3 and TRBJ2-7; D may be TRBD2 (6 bases). The CDR3 spans 15 residues. Germline values: CDR1 LGHNA, CDR2 YSLEER. The germline V and J ends were trimmed by 0 bases and 3 bases, with 12 bases remaining between them. CDR3 loop: CASSQEEETSYEQYV. CDR3 nucleotides: TGCGCCAGCAGCCAAGAAGAGGAGACTAGCTACGAGCAGTACGTC.

This clonotype was seen many times. The V gene is TRBV6-6, the J gene TRBJ2-1, with D possibly TRBD2 on 6 matching bases. The CDR3 runs to 15 residues. The germline V gene has CDR1 MNHNY and CDR2 SVGAGI (reference sequence). V shed 5 bases and J shed 4 bases, with 15 bases lying between them. CDR3 residues: CASSGGDGAYNEQFF. CDR3 bases: TGTGCCAGCAGTGGCGGGGACGGAGCGTACAATGAGCAGTTCTTC.

This clonotype was counted at least ten times. This chain joins TRBV6-4 and TRBJ2-1, with unresolved D. V was pared by 2 bases and J by 0 bases, with 8 bases between. CDR3 size: 15 residues. In germline, CDR1 is MRHNA, CDR2 SNTAGT. The CDR3 nucleotides read TGTGCCAGCAGTGACGGGTACAGCTCCTACAATGAGCAGTTCTTC. Protein sequence: CASSDGYSSYNEQFF.

This clonotype was seen ten or more times. V and J are TRBV15 and TRBJ2-1; 8 bases agree with TRBD2. Germline assignment: CDR1 LNHNV and CDR2 YYDKDF (reference sequence). The CDR3 has 17 amino acids. V shed 2 bases, J shed 7 bases, and the junction held 13 bases outside the gene matches. The CDR3 DNA sequence: TGTGCCACCAGCAGACCCTTGGGTCAGCGGGGGAGGAATGAGCAGTTCTTC. Protein: CATSRPLGQRGRNEQFF.

This clonotype was counted ten times or more. The V call is TRBV6-5, the J call TRBJ2-1; perhaps TRBD1 as D (5 bases). The CDR3 has 12 residues. Per the germline V gene, CDR1 is MNHEY and CDR2 is SVGAGI. Between the trimmed V and J ends, which lost 6 bases and 10 bases, there was a span of 13 bases. In nucleotides, the CDR3 is TGTGCCAGCAGCCTTGCTAGGGGAGAGCAGTTCTTC. This codes for CASSLARGEQFF.

The table lists this clonotype with a few counts. The chain uses TRBV4-3 and TRBJ2-1, with a possible D match to TRBD1 (7 bases). The germline V gene encodes CDR1 LGHNA and CDR2 YSLEER. V gave up 1 base and J gave up 8 bases, with 21 bases separating them. The CDR3 is 17 amino acids. The CDR3 DNA reads as TGCGCCAGCAGCCAAGTTACCGGGAGACAGGGATGGCATGAGCAGTTCTTC. Translated, it gives CASSQVTGRQGWHEQFF.

There are many counts of this clonotype. The genes are TRBV25-1 and TRBJ2-3; D might be TRBD1 (6 bases). CDR3 length: 14 residues. Between the trimmed V and J ends, which lost 7 bases and 1 base, there was a span of 12 bases. Germline V lookup: CDR1 MGHDK, CDR2 SYGVNS. CDR3 protein: CASTSGAGTDTQYF. In DNA, the CDR3 is TGTGCCAGCACATCAGGGGCTGGCACAGATACGCAGTATTTT.

The chain is built from TRBV7-2 and TRBJ2-1; TRBD1 aligns across 10 bases. Germline V gene data show CDR1 as SGHTA and CDR2 as FQGNSA. J gave up 6 bases and V 5 bases, and 7 bases lay outside the gene matches. The CDR3 consists of 15 residues. The CDR3 sequence is CASSPARTGGNEQFF. CDR3 coding DNA: TGTGCCAGCAGCCCCGCGCGGACAGGGGGCAATGAGCAGTTCTTC.

Notes on this clonotype: This may come from a read error, since a much larger clone is one base off. This chain links TRBV4-2 with TRBJ2-3; 8 bases match TRBD2. Per germline, CDR1 LGHNA and CDR2 YNFKEQ. The CDR3 consists of 15 residues. This CDR3 is CAGSQDRGGPDTQYF. The CDR3 region has the DNA TGTGCCGGCAGCCAAGATCGGGGGGGCCCAGATACGCAGTATTTT.

This clonotype came up many times. The chain couples TRBV7-2 to TRBJ2-3; TRBD1 matches at 8 bases. The CDR3 has 16 amino acids. Trimming took 1 base from V and 0 from J; bases not matched to a gene: 3. The germline CDR1 and CDR2 sequences are SGHTA and FQGNSA. CDR3 DNA sequence: TGTGCCAGCAGCTTAGGGACAGGGAGAAGCACAGATACGCAGTATTTT. Encoded protein: CASSLGTGRSTDTQYF. The full variable domain, with the rest looked up from reference TRBV7-2 and TRBJ2-3, is GAGVSQSPSNKVTEKGKDVELRCDPISGHTALYWYRQSLGQGLEFLIYFQGNSAPDKSGLPSDRFSAERTGGSVSTLTIQRTQQEDSAVYLCASSLGTGRSTDTQYFGPGTRLTVL.

This clonotype showed up just a few times. V and J are TRBV11-2 and TRBJ2-5; D might be TRBD1 (6 bases). CDR1 is SGHAT, CDR2 FQNNGV, per germline. There are 14 residues in the CDR3. V was clipped by 2 bases and J by 4 bases, with 11 bases between them. CDR3 sequence reads: CASSLNRVGETQYF. The CDR3 DNA follows: TGTGCCAGCAGCTTAAACAGGGTTGGAGAGACCCAGTACTTC.

This clonotype is labeled medium-sized (0.01 to 0.1%). The gene calls are TRBV6-6 and TRBJ1-2, with D perhaps TRBD1 (5 bases). This CDR3 has 17 amino acids. CDR1 MNHNY and CDR2 SVGAGI come from the germline V gene (reference sequence). Trimming stripped 4 bases from V and 3 bases from J, with 21 bases between. CDR3 sequence reads: CASSSHRDLRRDYGYTF. The CDR3 nucleotides are TGTGCCAGCAGTTCCCACCGGGACCTCAGAAGGGACTATGGCTACACCTTC.

The chain has TRBV5-1 and TRBJ1-1, with D uncertain. V lost 0 bases to trimming and J lost 6 bases, with 9 bases between them. Germline V gene data show CDR1 as SGHRS and CDR2 as YFSETQ. The CDR3 spans 13 residues. The CDR3 reads CASSLAVSSEAFF. For the CDR3, the DNA is TGCGCCAGCAGCTTGGCAGTTTCATCTGAAGCTTTCTTT.

This clonotype was recorded many times. The genes are TRBV2 and TRBJ1-1; 8 bases agree with TRBD1. With V trimmed by 7 bases and J by 0 bases, 7 bases remained unmatched. CDR3 length: 15 amino acids. Germline V lookup: CDR1 SNHLY, CDR2 FYNNEI. The CDR3 sequence: CASTNGQGMNTEAFF. CDR3 bases: TGTGCCAGCACCAACGGACAGGGAATGAACACTGAAGCTTTCTTT. The full variable domain, with the rest looked up from reference TRBV2 and TRBJ1-1, is EPEVTQTPSHQVTQMGQEVILRCVPISNHLYFYWYRQILGQKVEFLVSFYNNEISEKSEIFDDQFSVERPDGSNFTLKIRSTKLEDSAMYFCASTNGQGMNTEAFFGQGTRLTVV.

At least ten counts were recorded for this clonotype. The chain has TRBV6-5 and TRBJ2-3; D is perhaps TRBD2 (5 bases). Looked up from germline, CDR1 is MNHEY and CDR2 is SVGAGI. The V gene lost 2 bases and the J gene lost 9 bases, with 18 bases spanning the gap. CDR3 length: 15 residues. The CDR3 DNA is TGTGCCAGCAGTTACCAATCACTAGGACCTATGACGCAGTATTTT. Translating gives CASSYQSLGPMTQYF.

This clonotype was observed many times. The chain joins TRBV7-6 to TRBJ1-1, with a tentative D call TRBD1 (5 bases). This CDR3 region has 18 residues. From germline, CDR1 is SGHVS and CDR2 FNYEAQ. V lost 1 base and J lost 0, with 18 bases in between. For the CDR3, the DNA is TGTGCCAGCAGCTTAGTACCCAGGGCCCGTGCCATGAACACTGAAGCTTTCTTT. It encodes CASSLVPRARAMNTEAFF.

The V call is TRBV30, the J call TRBJ2-7; TRBD1 matches 8 bases. The CDR3 totals 13 residues. CDR1 is GTSNPN and CDR2 is SVGIG in the germline V gene (reference sequence). With V trimmed by 7 bases and J by 2 bases, 7 bases remained unmatched. CDR3 nucleotides: TGTGCCTCCTCCGGGACAGGAGCCTACGAGCAGTACTTC. It codes for CASSGTGAYEQYF.

This clonotype was seen at least ten times. The chain has TRBV15 and TRBJ2-7; 9 bases line up with TRBD2. Trimming cost V 5 bases and J 3 bases; bases outside gene matches: 11. The CDR3 consists of 16 residues. Germline V gene data show CDR1 as LNHNV and CDR2 as YYDKDF (reference sequence). The CDR3 DNA sequence: TGTGCCACCAGCGCCCGATCGGGACTAGCCTTCTACGAGCAGTACTTC. Protein: CATSARSGLAFYEQYF.

This clonotype was observed at least ten times. This sequence joins TRBV6-1 and TRBJ2-3; 10 bases match TRBD1. J was trimmed by 6 bases and V by 2 bases; bases with no gene match: 2. CDR1 and CDR2 (germline): MNHNS, SASEGT. CDR3 size: 14 residues. The CDR3 reads CASSESTGGDTQYF. CDR3 DNA: TGTGCCAGCAGTGAATCGACAGGGGGCGATACGCAGTATTTT.

The chain recombines TRBV7-3 with TRBJ2-1; 14 positions match TRBD2. CDR3 length equals 15 residues. V gave up 1 base and J gave up 9 bases; unmatched junction bases: 2. From germline, CDR1 is SGHTA and CDR2 FQGTGA. The CDR3 loop reads CASSLSGLAGGEQFF. CDR3 in DNA: TGTGCCAGCAGCTTAAGCGGACTAGCGGGAGGTGAGCAGTTCTTC.

The chain employs TRBV6-1 and TRBJ2-2; TRBD2 matches 7 bases. The CDR3 runs 18 residues. V lost 2 bases to trimming and J lost 4 bases; unmatched junction nucleotides: 13. In germline, CDR1 is MNHNS, CDR2 SASEGT. Written as DNA, the CDR3 is TGTGCCAGCAGTGAATCGCGGGGGAGGGGACCGACCACCGGGGAGCTGTTTTTT. Protein sequence: CASSESRGRGPTTGELFF.

This clonotype came up many times. This chain links TRBV6-5 with TRBJ2-6; unclear D gene. The germline V gene encodes CDR1 MNHEY and CDR2 SVGAGI. The CDR3 is made up of 17 amino acids. Trimming left V 2 bases short and J 0 bases short, with 11 bases between. The CDR3 DNA follows: TGTGCCAGCAGTTACGTAGTGGGGTACTCTGGGGCCAACGTCCTGACTTTC. Amino acids: CASSYVVGYSGANVLTF.

Many counts were recorded for this clonotype. V usage is TRBV9 and J usage is TRBJ2-1; D gene unclear. The germline gives CDR1 SGDLS, CDR2 YYNGEE. The CDR3 totals 14 residues. Trimming left V 0 bases short and J 8 bases short, with 12 bases between. In nucleotides, the CDR3 is TGTGCCAGCAGCGTAGCCGGCGACCGGGATGAGCAGTTCTTC. Protein sequence: CASSVAGDRDEQFF. The full variable domain, its missing parts supplied by reference TRBV9 and TRBJ2-1, is DSGVTQTPKHLITATGQRVTLRCSPRSGDLSVYWYQQSLDQGLQFLIQYYNGEERAKGNILERFSAQQFPDLHSELNLSSLELGDSALYFCASSVAGDRDEQFFGPGTRLTVL.